Presented here are 23 T cell receptor beta chains from one specimen sequenced in a study of monozygotic twins with inflammatory bowel disease. For each CDR3 protein, TCRdb gives one entry from its re-call of the 5' RACE reads, without DNA. This table holds some 160,000 distinct CDR3 sequences. What was sequenced was blood. The source is a human donor with ulcerative colitis or Crohn's disease, or a healthy co-twin of an affected twin (not recorded which).

The rearrangement links TRBV3-1 to TRBJ1-3. CDR1 and CDR2 (germline): LGHDT, YNNKEL (reference sequence). The CDR3 sequence is 12 residues long. The CDR3 reads CASSDPGNTIYF. Variable domain in full (rest from reference TRBV3-1 and TRBJ1-3): DTAVSQTPKYLVTQMGNDKSIKCEQNLGHDTMYWYKQDSKKFLKIMFSYNNKELIINETVPNRFSPKSPDKAHLNLHINSLELGDSAVYFCASSDPGNTIYFGEGSWLTVV.

The rearrangement uses TRBV27 and TRBJ1-1; there is no DNA to check the TCRdb D call of TRBD1. The CDR3 sequence is 17 residues long. From germline, CDR1 is MNHEY and CDR2 SMNVEV (reference sequence). CDR3 protein: CASSHNLGGQGNTEAFF.

The CDR3 sequence is CASSLKLAENTGELFF. The chain employs TRBV5-1 and TRBJ2-2; TCRdb lists TRBD2, though no DNA is available to test this call. This CDR3 is 16 amino acids long. Germline CDR1 is SGHRS and CDR2 is YFSETQ.

V is TRBV5-4 and J is TRBJ1-2; checking the TCRdb D call of TRBD1 is not possible without DNA. The V gene's germline CDR1 is SGHNT and CDR2 YYREEE (reference sequence). The CDR3 is 14 amino acids. This CDR3 reads CASSPDRFNYGYTF.

The J gene is TRBJ2-6, the V gene TRBV5-1; TCRdb reports TRBD2, a call that lacks DNA to check it against. Germline assignment: CDR1 SGHRS and CDR2 YFSETQ. CDR3 length: 18 amino acids. Here the CDR3 reads CASSLTGRGGSGANVLTF.

The chain joins TRBV12-3 or TRBV12-4 to TRBJ1-1; TCRdb's assignment of TRBD1 cannot be checked, as there is no DNA. The CDR3 has 17 amino acids. The CDR3 spells CASTVWLGQGAKTEAFF.

The V call is TRBV6-2 or TRBV6-3, the J call TRBJ2-1; TCRdb reports TRBD2, a call that lacks DNA to check it against. The length of the CDR3 is 16 residues. Per germline, CDR1 MNHEY and CDR2 SVGEGT. This CDR3 is CASSLPSVSGKGEQFF.

The CDR3 is CASSLSPGNIQYF. The V call is TRBV5-6, the J call TRBJ2-4; TCRdb's assignment of TRBD1 cannot be checked, as there is no DNA. Germline CDR1 and CDR2: SGHDT and YYEEEE. The CDR3 totals 13 residues.

This chain's CDR3 is CASSPQRTGTGELFF. V usage is TRBV18 and J usage is TRBJ2-2. This CDR3 comprises 15 residues. Germline values: CDR1 KGHSH, CDR2 LQKENI.

V usage is TRBV5-1 and J usage is TRBJ2-7; the TCRdb D gene call, TRBD2, has no DNA to confirm it. Germline CDR1 is SGHRS and CDR2 is YFSETQ. The length of the CDR3 is 15 residues. This CDR3 is CASSLGLPQETEQYF.

The chain combines TRBV20-1 with TRBJ2-1; the D call of TRBD1 rests on TCRdb alone, since no DNA is present to check it. The CDR3 totals 13 residues. Germline assignment: CDR1 DFQATT and CDR2 SNEGSKA (reference sequence). The CDR3 loop is CSARRDGNNEQFF.

The V and J genes are TRBV19 and TRBJ2-3. CDR1 LNHDA and CDR2 SQIVND come from the germline V gene (reference sequence). This CDR3 has 11 amino acids. CDR3 amino acids: CASSGEDTQYF. Full variable domain (outside the CDR3, taken from reference TRBV19 and TRBJ2-3): DGGITQSPKYLFRKEGQNVTLSCEQNLNHDAMYWYRQDPGQGLRLIYYSQIVNDFQKGDIAEGYSVSREKKESFPLTVTSAQKNPTAFYLCASSGEDTQYFGPGTRLTVL.

V is TRBV5-1 and J is TRBJ2-2; TCRdb gives TRBD2 as the D gene, but with no DNA this cannot be confirmed. Germline V gene data show CDR1 as SGHRS and CDR2 as YFSETQ. This CDR3 comprises 16 residues. The CDR3: CASSWGLAGGPGELFF.

This chain links TRBV12-3 or TRBV12-4 with TRBJ2-3; checking the TCRdb D call of TRBD1 is not possible without DNA. The CDR3 contains 14 residues. The chain's CDR3 is CASSATESTDTQYF.

The V and J genes are TRBV4-1 and TRBJ2-3. The CDR3 sequence is 13 residues long. Germline CDR1 is MGHRA and CDR2 is YSYEKL. The chain's CDR3 is CASSQGRTDTQYF.

The chain is built from TRBV2 and TRBJ2-5. The CDR3 runs to 11 residues. The germline V gene encodes CDR1 SNHLY and CDR2 FYNNEI. This CDR3 reads CASAEQETQYF.

The chain joins TRBV30 to TRBJ1-4. The CDR3 is 16 residues long. Germline V CDR1 and CDR2: GTSNPN, SVGIG (reference sequence). CDR3 sequence: CAWSRRRGSSGEKLFF.

The chain joins TRBV27 to TRBJ2-2; TCRdb picks TRBD1, but there is no DNA to check that call. Germline V lookup: CDR1 MNHEY, CDR2 SMNVEV (reference sequence). This CDR3 has 15 amino acids. The CDR3 sequence: CASSPRDRVTGELFF.

The chain is built from TRBV5-1 and TRBJ2-5; TCRdb's D gene call, TRBD1, goes unchecked for lack of DNA. The CDR3 loop spans 13 amino acids. Germline CDR1 is SGHRS and CDR2 is YFSETQ. The CDR3 sequence is CASSRDSQETQYF.

The chain joins TRBV25-1 to TRBJ1-5; TCRdb's D call, TRBD1, is unchecked because there is no DNA. The germline CDR1 and CDR2 sequences are MGHDK and SYGVNS. The CDR3 runs 14 residues. CDR3 in amino acids: CASSEGTGNQPQHF.

The chain employs TRBV7-2 and TRBJ1-2; absent DNA, TCRdb's TRBD1 call cannot be checked. CDR1 is SGHTA and CDR2 is FQGNSA in the germline V gene. The CDR3 extends over 17 amino acids. The chain's CDR3 is CASSLHRGRATNYGYTF.

The genes are TRBV7-2 and TRBJ1-2; TCRdb gives TRBD1 as the D gene, but with no DNA this cannot be confirmed. This CDR3 spans 13 amino acids. Germline CDR1 and CDR2: SGHTA and FQGNSA. The CDR3 region is CASSAQGAQGYTF. The complete variable domain, with remaining parts taken from reference TRBV7-2 and TRBJ1-2, reads GAGVSQSPSNKVTEKGKDVELRCDPISGHTALYWYRQSLGQGLEFLIYFQGNSAPDKSGLPSDRFSAERTGGSVSTLTIQRTQQEDSAVYLCASSAQGAQGYTFGSGTRLTVV.

The chain is built from TRBV6-5 and TRBJ2-3; TCRdb returns TRBD2, unconfirmable since there is no DNA. The CDR3 runs to 15 residues. Germline CDR1 reads MNHEY; CDR2 reads SVGAGI. CDR3 amino acids: CASSYGSGSGDTQYF.